What follows describes a single TCR beta chain. The data originate from a study of T cells expressing NK-cell markers. In the study overall: With respect to HCMV, seven of the eight sequenced donors were seropositive, and one was seronegative.

Using the 5' RACE reads, TCRdb records one entry per CDR3 protein without DNA. This listing includes hundreds of thousands of distinct CDR3 sequences. The CDR3 loop spans 12 amino acids. The germline V gene has CDR1 MDHEN and CDR2 SYDVKM. The sequenced sample was blood T cells: a sorted CD56 or NKG2C T cell subset, CD4+ or CD8+ T cells, or bulk PBMC T cells (not recorded which). This TCR derives from a woman between 18 and 75 years old in good health. This chain connects TRBV28 to TRBJ1-2. The CDR3 sequence: CASSWSGYGYTF.